A selection of T cell receptor beta chains follows, all from one sample in a study of OX40 agonist ivuxolimab in advanced cancers. Profiling relied on immunoSEQ multiplex PCR, and the TCRdb table lists in-frame clones only, not all of them. The repertoire has 15,000 to 20,000 clones, around two thirds of them found once; the top ten carry roughly 9.1%. Source: CD4+ or CD8+ T cells sorted from blood, taken in a trial of the OX40 agonist ivuxolimab. The receptors originated from an adult with an advanced solid tumor such as melanoma, head and neck, liver or kidney cancer. Each CDR3 is given with its conserved first and last residue. A D gene is named only where the DNA matches it firmly. Part of the rows lack a size; the others show once, few, many or a class for expanded clones.

size | J | V | D | DNA | CDR3
. | TRBJ1-2 | TRBV21-1 | . | TGTGCCAGCAGCGACCGGGAGCCCTATGGCTACACCTTC | CASSDREPYGYTF
few | TRBJ1-6 | TRBV9 | . | TGTGCCAGCAGCGTAAAGGGCTCCTATAATTCACCCCTCCACTTT | CASSVKGSYNSPLHF
. | TRBJ2-5 | TRBV4-1 | . | TGCGCCAGCAGCCAAATTATCCTTGGTCAAGAGACCCAGTACTTC | CASSQIILGQETQYF
. | TRBJ2-6 | TRBV21-1 | . | TGTGCCAGCAGCAGCCTCCAGGACAGTCCCTGGGCCAACGTCCTGACTTTC | CASSSLQDSPWANVLTF
. | TRBJ2-3 | TRBV19 | . | TGTGCCAGTAGTATCGGGGGGCTGAGAGATACGCAGTATTTT | CASSIGGLRDTQYF
. | TRBJ1-2 | TRBV19 | TRBD1 | TGTGCCAGTATGGAGGGACAGGGAATCTATGGCTACACCTTC | CASMEGQGIYGYTF
. | TRBJ1-4 | TRBV11-3 | TRBD1 | TGTGCCAGCAGCGCTACCGGGACAGGGGATGAAAAACTGTTTTTT | CASSATGTGDEKLFF
. | TRBJ2-2 | TRBV29-1 | . | TGCAGCGTAGAAGAGGGTTGGACCGGGGAGCTGTTTTTT | CSVEEGWTGELFF
. | TRBJ1-2 | TRBV5-8 | . | TGTGCCAGCAGCTTGGTTAGGGAGACCTTTGGCTACACCTTC | CASSLVRETFGYTF
. | TRBJ2-5 | TRBV9 | TRBD2 | TGTGCCAGCAGCTACAGCGGGGGAACGGAGACCCAGTACTTC | CASSYSGGTETQYF
few | TRBJ2-7 | TRBV6-5 | TRBD2 | TGTGCCAGCAGTTACTCACCTAGCGGAGACTACGAGCAGTACTTC | CASSYSPSGDYEQYF
. | TRBJ2-3 | TRBV11-3 | . | TGTGCCAGCAGCCCCCCGGTCTCCGATACGCAGTATTTT | CASSPPVSDTQYF
. | TRBJ2-3 | TRBV29-1 | . | TGCAGCGTTGTAGGGACCGTTGTCACCTCTCGGATTAGCACAGATACGCAGTATTTT | CSVVGTVVTSRISTDTQYF
. | TRBJ2-5 | TRBV27 | TRBD1 | TGTGCCAGCAGTTCCCACCGGGACAGGGGTTCCCAAGAGACCCAGTACTTC | CASSSHRDRGSQETQYF
. | TRBJ1-2 | TRBV15 | TRBD1 | TGTGCCACCAGCAGAACAGGGGGCGCGCTCTATGGCTACACCTTC | CATSRTGGALYGYTF
few | TRBJ2-6 | TRBV7-2 | . | TGTGCCAGCAGCTTAGGAGTCTCTGGGGCCAACGTCCTGACTTTC | CASSLGVSGANVLTF
. | TRBJ2-7 | TRBV5-5 | TRBD1 | TGTGCCAGCAGCTTGGACCCCGGGACAGTCTCCTACGAGCAGTACTTC | CASSLDPGTVSYEQYF
. | TRBJ2-7 | TRBV11-2 | . | TGTGCCAGCAGGTCCGTATCCTACGAGCAGTACTTC | CASRSVSYEQYF
once | TRBJ1-2 | TRBV2 | . | TGTGCCAGCAGTGAAGACCCGGGCGGAGTGTCGAACTATGGCTACACCTTC | CASSEDPGGVSNYGYTF
. | TRBJ2-1 | TRBV5-4 | TRBD2 | TGTGCCAGCAGCCCTCCGGGGGGGACCTACAATGAGCAGTTCTTC | CASSPPGGTYNEQFF
. | TRBJ2-3 | TRBV5-5 | . | TGTGCCAGCAGCCTGGGGGGGGCGGGCACAGATACGCAGTATTTT | CASSLGGAGTDTQYF
. | TRBJ1-1 | TRBV19 | TRBD1 | TGTGCCAGTAGTATAGGGACAGGGAGCACTGAAGCTTTCTTT | CASSIGTGSTEAFF